Included here is one T cell receptor beta chain sequence, with context. Sequenced by immunoSEQ multiplex PCR; TCRdb stores in-frame clones only, minus some. The top ten hold 12% of the sample, which has under 550,000 clones, approximately 92% seen once. Germline CDR1 and CDR2: SGHNT and YYREEE (reference sequence). V lost 6 bases and J 0 bases, leaving 14 bases between the germline ends. The CDR3 consists of 15 residues. The sample originates from a study of Ad26.COV2.S vaccination and SARS-CoV-2 variants. Study-wide context: COV1001, an Ad26.COV2.S trial, supplied this vaccine-arm donor. Participants got Ad26.COV2.S intramuscularly, once or twice 56 days apart.

Treatment given: 15 to 20 received Ad26.COV2.S at low or high dose, single or two shots; about five received placebo; per-sample allocation not given. Specimen acquisition occurred on day 63 following the initial vaccine or placebo injection. An 18-55-year-old adult in Boston served as donor. Immunization relied on an Ad26 vector, which expressed Wuhan-strain SARS-CoV-2 spike. This material consisted of peripheral blood, taken in a trial of Ad26.COV2.S vaccine versus placebo. This sequence joins TRBV5-4 and TRBJ2-3; D tentatively fits TRBD1 or TRBD2 (5 bases each). The TCR was taken from a person aged 18 to 65 who received the Ad26.COV2.S COVID-19 vaccine or a placebo. CDR3 DNA sequence: TGTGCCAGCACCACCTGGGGCGGGAGCACAGATACGCAGTATTTT. This codes for CASTTWGGSTDTQYF.